Below, one T cell receptor (beta chain) is given with its context. No antigen is known for it. The data were obtained in a study of immune cell composition in non-small cell lung cancer. About the research overall: Lung adenocarcinoma or squamous carcinoma made up most tumours. Points from the study as a whole: Tumour-associated clones >0.5% occurred in roughly 35% of adenocarcinomas, about 80% of squamous.

Normal lung was sampled as far from the tumour as possible, at least 3 cm. Clones were sequenced by immunoSEQ multiplex PCR, and TCRdb holds only the in-frame ones, with some missing. The repertoire has thousands of clones, more than 65% of them found once; the top ten carry around 30%. V was cut by 4 bases and J by 6 bases, with 16 bases left in between. The CDR3 is made up of 14 amino acids. Germline CDR1 and CDR2: SGHNT and YYREEE (reference sequence). The rearrangement uses TRBV5-4 and TRBJ1-2; D gene uncertain. The specimen was non-adjacent lung tissue. The origin of this receptor is a human donor with non-small cell lung cancer. The CDR3 sequence is CASSPPTRGDGYTF. The CDR3 coding sequence is TGTGCCAGCAGCCCCCCTACCCGAGGAGATGGCTACACCTTC.